This record concerns one T cell receptor beta chain sequence. The data originate from a study of blood T cell repertoires in COVID-19. Study as a whole: Samples came from the United States, Italy and Spain, spanning acute and convalescent COVID-19.

Original handling: Reference gene primer amplification gave nucleated cell count estimates. Repertoires were generated with immunoSEQ multiplex PCR, while TCRdb's copy carries only in-frame clones and drops some. Clone size and the V and J calls come from that table; the DNA yielded D and trimming. The sample carries tens of thousands of clones, around nine tenths recorded once. This CDR3 spans 19 amino acids. J was trimmed by 4 bases and V by 0 bases; bases with no gene match: 15. The chain has TRBV5-3 and TRBJ1-2, with 10 bases that match TRBD1. TRBV5-3 carries the ORF label, with uncertain function. The material sequenced was peripheral blood. The TCR sequence derives from a human donor with active COVID-19. The donor label of this sample is uncertain. The CDR3 DNA reads TGTGCCAGAAGCTTGGTGAAGGGACAGGGGCAATGGAGGTGCTATGGCTACACCTTC. This encodes CARSLVKGQGQWRCYGYTF.